This section outlines one TCR beta chain sequence together with its context. Its antigen is not identified. The whole isolated RNA underwent reverse transcription, so sequencing captured expressed TCRB transcripts. The method was immunoSEQ multiplex PCR; TCRdb's version includes in-frame clones alone and lacks a portion of them. This sample has 150,000 to 170,000 clones, with approximately 10% found just once. The record originates from a study of beta chain features in type 1 diabetes. CD45RO/CCR7/CD25/CD127/CD95/CD27 staining was used to isolate CD4+ naive, central memory, regulatory and stem cell-like memory cells by sorting. Overall study findings and caveats: There was no resolution here of whether HLA type influences TCRB rearrangement. TCRB CDR3s were moderately but significantly shorter in Type 1 diabetes patients in all four CD4+ subsets.

Trimming cost V 1 base and J 8 bases; bases outside gene matches: 8. Germline CDR1 is SGHRS and CDR2 is YFSETQ. The CDR3 runs to 14 residues. Source material: central memory CD4+ T cells from blood. The chain employs TRBV5-1 and TRBJ1-2, with 7 positions matching TRBD1. This clonotype was sampled from a man aged 25 to 45 with type 1 diabetes. This CDR3 is CASSLPQQGLGYTF. The DNA for the CDR3 is TGCGCCAGCAGCTTGCCCCAACAGGGGTTGGGCTACACCTTC.